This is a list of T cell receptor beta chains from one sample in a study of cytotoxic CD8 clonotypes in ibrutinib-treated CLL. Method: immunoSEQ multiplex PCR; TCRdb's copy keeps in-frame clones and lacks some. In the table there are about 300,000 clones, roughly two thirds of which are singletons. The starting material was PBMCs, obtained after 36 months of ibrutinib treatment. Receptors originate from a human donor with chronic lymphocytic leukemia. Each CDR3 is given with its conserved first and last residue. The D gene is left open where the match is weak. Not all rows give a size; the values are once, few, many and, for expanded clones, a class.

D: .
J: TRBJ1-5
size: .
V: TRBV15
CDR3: CATSRDPRGSQPQHF
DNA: TGTGCCACCAGCAGAGATCCGCGGGGAAGCCAGCCCCAGCATTTT

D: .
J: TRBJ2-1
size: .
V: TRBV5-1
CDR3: CASGAGRSSYNEQFF
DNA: TGCGCCAGCGGGGCGGGGAGGAGCTCCTACAATGAGCAGTTCTTC

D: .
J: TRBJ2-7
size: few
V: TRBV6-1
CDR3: CASSLSGRLYEQYF
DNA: TGTGCCAGCAGTCTGTCAGGGAGACTCTACGAGCAGTACTTC

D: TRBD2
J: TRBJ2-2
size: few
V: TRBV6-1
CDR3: CASSREAGRSGELFF
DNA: TGTGCCAGCAGTCGGGAGGCGGGAAGGTCCGGGGAGCTGTTTTTT

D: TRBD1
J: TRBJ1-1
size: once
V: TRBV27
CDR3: CASSTSWRGLSTEAFF
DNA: TGTGCCAGCAGTACCTCGTGGAGGGGGCTATCCACTGAAGCTTTCTTT

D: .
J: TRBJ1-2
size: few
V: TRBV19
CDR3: CASSIVGNIYGYTF
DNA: TGTGCCAGTAGTATAGTAGGGAATATCTATGGCTACACCTTC

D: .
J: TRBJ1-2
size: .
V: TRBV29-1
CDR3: CSVEPRAHYGYTF
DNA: TGCAGCGTTGAGCCCAGGGCCCACTATGGCTACACCTTC

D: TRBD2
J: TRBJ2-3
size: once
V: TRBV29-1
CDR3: CSVDPGLAGVADTQYF
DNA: TGCAGCGTCGATCCGGGACTAGCGGGGGTGGCAGATACGCAGTATTTT

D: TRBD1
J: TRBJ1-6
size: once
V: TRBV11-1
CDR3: CASSLTGGARSPLHF
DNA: TGTGCCAGCAGCCTGACAGGGGGCGCGCGATCACCCCTCCACTTT

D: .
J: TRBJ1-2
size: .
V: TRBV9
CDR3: CASSVAGNRGYGYTF
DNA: TGTGCCAGCAGCGTAGCGGGGAATAGAGGCTATGGCTACACCTTC

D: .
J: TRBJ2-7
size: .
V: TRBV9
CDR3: CASSVAGGAFSAYYEQYF
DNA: TGTGCCAGCAGCGTAGCTGGGGGCGCGTTCTCTGCCTACTACGAGCAGTACTTC

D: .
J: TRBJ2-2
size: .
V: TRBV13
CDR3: CASSVGQAGELFF
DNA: TGTGCCAGCAGCGTAGGGCAGGCCGGGGAGCTGTTTTTT

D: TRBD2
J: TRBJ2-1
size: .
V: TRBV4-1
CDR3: CASSPMGLAGGNEQFF
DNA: TGCGCCAGCAGCCCGATGGGACTAGCGGGAGGGAATGAGCAGTTCTTC

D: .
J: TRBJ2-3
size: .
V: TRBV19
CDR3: CASSWDITDTQYF
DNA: TGTGCCAGTAGCTGGGACATCACAGATACGCAGTATTTT

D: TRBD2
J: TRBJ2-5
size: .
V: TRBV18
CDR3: CASSPRAGGETQYF
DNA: TGTGCCAGCTCACCACGAGCGGGGGGCGAGACCCAGTACTTC

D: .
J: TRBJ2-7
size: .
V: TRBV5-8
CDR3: CASSFGSSDEQYF
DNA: TGTGCCAGCAGCTTCGGAAGTTCCGACGAGCAGTACTTC

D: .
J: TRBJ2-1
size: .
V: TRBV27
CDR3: CASSLDGSSYNEQFF
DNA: TGTGCCAGCAGTTTAGACGGGAGCTCCTACAATGAGCAGTTCTTC

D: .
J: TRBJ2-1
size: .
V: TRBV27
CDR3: CASSLTGGLPYNEQFF
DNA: TGTGCCAGCAGTTTAACTGGAGGGCTACCCTACAATGAGCAGTTCTTC

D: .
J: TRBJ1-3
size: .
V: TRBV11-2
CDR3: CASSSGSGNTIYF
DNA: TGTGCCAGCAGCTCTGGCTCTGGAAACACCATATATTTT

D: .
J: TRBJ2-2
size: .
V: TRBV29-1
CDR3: CSVRREHGELFF
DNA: TGCAGCGTGAGAAGGGAACACGGGGAGCTGTTTTTT

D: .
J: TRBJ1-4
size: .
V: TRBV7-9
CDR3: CASSPVAGPGKLFF
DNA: TGTGCCAGCAGCCCCGTTGCAGGCCCGGGAAAACTGTTTTTT

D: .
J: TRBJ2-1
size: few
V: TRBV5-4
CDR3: CASSLFPNEQFF
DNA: TGTGCCAGCAGCTTGTTCCCCAATGAGCAGTTCTTC

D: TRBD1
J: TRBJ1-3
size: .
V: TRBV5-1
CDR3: CASSSGQGYSGNTIYF
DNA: TGCGCCAGCAGCTCGGGACAGGGTTACTCTGGAAACACCATATATTTT

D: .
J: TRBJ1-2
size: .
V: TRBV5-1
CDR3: CASSLGQGVAYGYTF
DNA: TGCGCCAGCAGCTTGGGTCAGGGAGTGGCCTATGGCTACACCTTC

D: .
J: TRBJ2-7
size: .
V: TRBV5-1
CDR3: CASSSTGNSYEQYF
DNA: TGCGCCAGCAGCTCCACAGGGAATTCCTACGAGCAGTACTTC

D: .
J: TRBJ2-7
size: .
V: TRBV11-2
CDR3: CASSPLPGSEQYF
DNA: TGTGCCAGCAGTCCCCTCCCTGGGTCCGAGCAGTACTTC

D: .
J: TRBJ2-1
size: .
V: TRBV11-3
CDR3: CASSEGPYNEQFF
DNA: TGTGCCAGCAGCGAGGGGCCCTACAATGAGCAGTTCTTC

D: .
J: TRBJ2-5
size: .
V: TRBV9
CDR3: CASSVGYSTQETQYF
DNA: TGTGCCAGCAGCGTAGGTTACTCCACCCAAGAGACCCAGTACTTC

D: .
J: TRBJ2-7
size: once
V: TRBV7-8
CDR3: CASSHHPGLSSYEQYF
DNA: TGTGCCAGCAGCCATCATCCGGGACTCAGCTCCTACGAGCAGTACTTC

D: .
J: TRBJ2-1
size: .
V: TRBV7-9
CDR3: CASTPGGQQFF
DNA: TGTGCCAGCACCCCAGGGGGGCAACAGTTCTTC

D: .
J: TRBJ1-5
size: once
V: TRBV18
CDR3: CASSPDRNSNQPQHF
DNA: TGTGCCAGCTCACCTGACAGAAATAGCAATCAGCCCCAGCATTTT

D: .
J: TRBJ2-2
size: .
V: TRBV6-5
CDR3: CASSPVNTGELFF
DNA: TGTGCCAGCAGCCCAGTAAACACCGGGGAGCTGTTTTTT

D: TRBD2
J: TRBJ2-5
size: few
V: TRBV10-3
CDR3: CAISISGQETQYF
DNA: TGTGCCATCAGTATTAGCGGGCAAGAGACCCAGTACTTC

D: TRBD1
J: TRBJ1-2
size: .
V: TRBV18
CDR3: CASSPQTGHYGYTF
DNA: TGTGCCAGCTCACCCCAGACAGGGCACTATGGCTACACCTTC

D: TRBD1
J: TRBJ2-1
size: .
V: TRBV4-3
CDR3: CASSQAQGQRKLEQFF
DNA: TGCGCCAGCAGCCAAGCTCAGGGACAGCGTAAATTGGAGCAGTTCTTC

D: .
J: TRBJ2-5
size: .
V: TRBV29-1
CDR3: CSPPGKGVVETQYF
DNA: TGCAGCCCCCCAGGAAAAGGGGTCGTTGAGACCCAGTACTTC

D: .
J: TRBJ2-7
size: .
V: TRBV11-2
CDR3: CASSFGGFRGSDHEQYF
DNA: TGTGCCAGCAGCTTCGGGGGCTTTAGGGGGAGCGACCACGAGCAGTACTTC

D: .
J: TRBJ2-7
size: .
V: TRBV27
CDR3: CASSLQGGPYEQYF
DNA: TGTGCCAGCAGTTTACAGGGGGGGCCCTACGAGCAGTACTTC

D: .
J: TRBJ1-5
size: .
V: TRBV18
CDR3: CASSPLSGTNQPQHF
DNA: TGTGCCAGCTCACCACTTTCAGGGACCAATCAGCCCCAGCATTTT

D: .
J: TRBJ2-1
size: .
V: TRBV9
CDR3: CASSAGRSYNEQFF
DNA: TGTGCCAGCTCGGCAGGGAGGAGCTACAATGAGCAGTTCTTC

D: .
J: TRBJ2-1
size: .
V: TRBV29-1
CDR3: CSVEGTANEQFF
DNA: TGCAGCGTCGAAGGGACGGCCAATGAGCAGTTCTTC

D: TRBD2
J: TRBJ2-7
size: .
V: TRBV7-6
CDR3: CASSSGLGAYEQYF
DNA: TGTGCCAGCAGCTCGGGACTAGGGGCCTACGAGCAGTACTTC

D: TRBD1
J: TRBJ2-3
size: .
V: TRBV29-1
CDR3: CSVVGTGGSADTQYF
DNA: TGCAGCGTTGTGGGGACAGGGGGCTCGGCAGATACGCAGTATTTT

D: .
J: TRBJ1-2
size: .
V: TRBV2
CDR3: CASLKGGDYTF
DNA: TGTGCCAGCCTCAAGGGGGGTGACTACACCTTC

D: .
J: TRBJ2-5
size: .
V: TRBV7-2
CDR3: CASSLAERVGETQYF
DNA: TGTGCCAGCAGCTTAGCTGAGCGGGTGGGGGAGACCCAGTACTTC

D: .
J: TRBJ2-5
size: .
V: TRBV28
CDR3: CAIGRETQYF
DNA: TGTGCCATCGGGCGCGAGACCCAGTACTTC

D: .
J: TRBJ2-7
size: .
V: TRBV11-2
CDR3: CASSHRTEPSYEQYF
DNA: TGTGCCAGCAGCCACCGGACAGAGCCCTCCTACGAGCAGTACTTC

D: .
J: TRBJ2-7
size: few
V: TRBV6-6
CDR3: CASSYGQPTYEQYF
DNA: TGTGCCAGCAGTTACGGGCAGCCTACTTACGAGCAGTACTTC

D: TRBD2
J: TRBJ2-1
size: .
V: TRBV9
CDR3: CASSPRASGGPAYNEQFF
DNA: TGTGCCAGCAGCCCACGGGCTAGCGGGGGCCCGGCCTACAATGAGCAGTTCTTC

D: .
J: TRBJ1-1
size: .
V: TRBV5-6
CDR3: CASSLDGLPEAFF
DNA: TGTGCCAGCAGCTTGGACGGGTTGCCTGAAGCTTTCTTT

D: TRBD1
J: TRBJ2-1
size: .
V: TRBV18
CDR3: CASSPGQGVPYDNEQFF
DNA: TGTGCCAGCTCACCAGGGCAGGGGGTACCCTACGACAATGAGCAGTTCTTC